This TCR beta chain came from a study of T cell repertoires in cytomegalovirus infection. On the study more broadly: The authors relied on CMV epitopes, both recently identified HLA-C-restricted and well-studied HLA-B-restricted. Study-level results: Dominating the ex vivo response were HLA-C-restricted CMV-specific TCR beta clonotypes. CMV carriers having the relevant HLA were flagged by cumulative public TCR beta family frequency.

This CDR3 comprises 15 residues. Trimming cost V 7 bases and J 0 bases; bases outside gene matches: 6. TCRdb independently ran MiXCR on the reads; one entry per CDR3 protein. The repertoire consists of about 570,000 distinct CDR3 sequences, with over 35% occurring once and the leading ten covering around 50%. Turning to this clonotype: The antigen remains unidentified.

The TCR was taken from a human donor in good health (CMV status not recorded). Some clones in this sample may be carry-over from other donors' samples. The chain employs TRBV12-3 or TRBV12-4 and TRBJ2-3; 8 nucleotides align to TRBD1. This specimen was cultured PBMCs, taken from culture after CMV antigen stimulation. Here the CDR3 reads CASNIQGVSTDTQYF. The CDR3 region has the DNA TGTGCCAGCAACATACAGGGGGTCAGCACAGATACGCAGTATTTT.